The next 14 T cell receptor beta chains were all read from a single sample in a study of low-dose radiotherapy and immunotherapy resistance in tumors. The PCR that amplified TCRs ran for 20 to 25 cycles, relying on a constant-region primer and a V-primer adapter. Via MiXCR, TCRdb re-called the reads, giving one row per CDR3 protein. This sample has tens of thousands of distinct CDR3 sequences, with 10% to 15% found just once. As for time point: before trial treatment. Sequenced here: PBMCs, sampled before treatment. These receptors were taken from a female donor with ovarian cancer.

At least ten counts were recorded for this clonotype. This chain joins TRBV10-3 and TRBJ2-7; D is unresolved. The CDR3 has 15 residues. Germline loops: CDR1 ENHRY, CDR2 SYGVKD. V lost 4 bases to trimming and J lost 3 bases, with 16 bases between them. CDR3 bases: TGTGCCATCAGTGCCGTGGACCTTGTCATCTACGAGCAGTACTTC. Its protein is CAISAVDLVIYEQYF.

This clonotype was counted many times. The chain combines TRBV7-8 with TRBJ1-6, with TRBD1 matching over 8 bases. Germline-derived CDR1 and CDR2 are SGHVS and FQNEAQ. Trimming removed 5 bases from V and 9 bases from J; junction bases left unmatched: 9. The CDR3 length is 15 residues. CDR3 in DNA: TGTGCCAGCAGCCATGGGCAGGGGGCAATTTCACCCCTCCACTTT. It translates to CASSHGQGAISPLHF.

This clonotype has at least ten counts. The chain joins TRBV6-2 or TRBV6-3 to TRBJ2-2; D is unclear. Germline V lookup: CDR1 MNHEY, CDR2 SVGEGT. This CDR3 spans 16 amino acids. The V end lost 7 bases, the J end lost 5 bases, and 20 bases lay between the germline ends. CDR3 protein: CASTLLSLPYTGELFF. In DNA, the CDR3 is TGTGCCAGCACCTTACTCTCGCTCCCGTATACCGGGGAGCTGTTTTTT.

The chain is built from TRBV4-1 and TRBJ1-2, with D perhaps TRBD1 (5 bases). V was shortened by 0 bases and J by 5 bases, with 7 bases between the two germline ends. The germline V gene has CDR1 MGHRA and CDR2 YSYEKL. The CDR3 runs 13 residues. The CDR3 DNA follows: TGCGCCAGCAGCCAAGATCCAGGGTATGGCTACACCTTC. Its translation: CASSQDPGYGYTF.

In its sample, this clonotype was seen many times. The chain joins TRBV20-1 to TRBJ1-3; no reliable D call. The CDR3 length is 13 residues. Per the germline V gene, CDR1 is DFQATT and CDR2 is SNEGSKA (reference sequence). Trimming stripped 6 bases from V and 3 bases from J, with 12 bases between. CDR3 nucleotide sequence: TGCAGTGCCCGGCCGGGTTTTGGAAACACCATATATTTT. This codes for CSARPGFGNTIYF.

This clonotype has at least ten counts. The chain has TRBV10-1 and TRBJ2-3, with 8 bases matching TRBD2. The CDR3 runs to 15 residues. Germline CDR1 and CDR2: WNHNN and SYGVQD (reference sequence). Trimming at V came to 6 bases and at J to 5 bases, leaving 10 bases not matched to a gene. CDR3 in amino acids: CASSPGTSKIDTQYF. CDR3 nucleotides: TGCGCCAGCAGCCCGGGGACTAGTAAGATAGATACGCAGTATTTT.

The CDR3 DNA follows: TGTGCCAGCAGCCTGGGACTAGGGAACAATGAGCAGTTCTTC. As protein: CASSLGLGNNEQFF. The chain is built from TRBV4-2 and TRBJ2-1; 8 bases are shared with TRBD2. This CDR3 spans 14 amino acids. J gave up 5 bases and V 4 bases, and 4 bases lay outside the gene matches. The germline V gene has CDR1 LGHNA and CDR2 YNFKEQ.

This clonotype was seen ten or more times. The CDR3: CASSDTSGDNEQFF. The CDR3 DNA is TGTGCCAGCAGTGACACTAGCGGGGACAATGAGCAGTTCTTC. This chain links TRBV6-2 or TRBV6-3 with TRBJ2-1; 10 nucleotides line up with TRBD2. The CDR3 totals 14 residues. J gave up 5 bases and V 5 bases, and 3 bases lay outside the gene matches. Per the germline V gene, CDR1 is MNHEY and CDR2 is SVGEGT.

This clonotype has a handful of counts. This sequence joins TRBV30 and TRBJ2-3, with 11 bases aligning to TRBD2. Trimming cost V 1 base and J 2 bases; bases outside gene matches: 2. CDR1 is GTSNPN and CDR2 is SVGIG in the germline V gene (reference sequence). This CDR3 has 15 amino acids. The DNA of the CDR3 is TGTGCCTGGAGTGCGACTAGCGGGGCCACAGATACGCAGTATTTT. Encoded protein: CAWSATSGATDTQYF.

This clonotype was seen many times. The genes are TRBV28 and TRBJ2-1; TRBD2 aligns across 10 bases. The CDR3 has 16 residues. The germline V gene encodes CDR1 MDHEN and CDR2 SYDVKM. With 3 bases clipped from V and 7 bases from J, the junction kept 9 bases outside the gene matches. The CDR3: CASSLTAGGPSNEQFF. CDR3 bases: TGTGCCAGCAGTTTGACAGCGGGAGGGCCCTCGAATGAGCAGTTCTTC.

This clonotype was detected many times. The rearrangement links TRBV19 to TRBJ1-5; the D gene is possibly TRBD1 (6 bases). The CDR3 is made up of 12 amino acids. Trimming shortened V by 11 bases and J by 5 bases, and 13 bases separated the two germline ends. The germline V gene encodes CDR1 LNHDA and CDR2 SQIVND (reference sequence). The CDR3 bases are TGTGCCTCAGGGGAGGGGGATCAGCCCCAGCATTTT. Translated: CASGEGDQPQHF. The complete variable domain, with remaining parts taken from reference TRBV19 and TRBJ1-5, reads DGGITQSPKYLFRKEGQNVTLSCEQNLNHDAMYWYRQDPGQGLRLIYYSQIVNDFQKGDIAEGYSVSREKKESFPLTVTSAQKNPTAFYLCASGEGDQPQHFGDGTRLSIL.

This clonotype is termed medium-sized (0.01 to 0.1%). V and J are TRBV5-6 and TRBJ2-1, with 11 nucleotides matching TRBD2. Per the germline V gene, CDR1 is SGHDT and CDR2 is YYEEEE. J was trimmed by 8 bases and V by 4 bases; bases with no gene match: 11. There are 16 residues in the CDR3. The CDR3 nucleotides read TGTGCCAGCAGCGCAGGACTAGCGGGTACGAAGGATGAGCAGTTCTTC. Its translation: CASSAGLAGTKDEQFF.

The table lists this clonotype with a few counts. The chain employs TRBV10-3 and TRBJ2-5, with 7 bases identical to TRBD1. CDR1 and CDR2 (germline): ENHRY, SYGVKD. V was clipped by 0 bases and J by 5 bases; unmatched bases: 3. This CDR3 spans 14 amino acids. The DNA of the CDR3 is TGTGCCATCAGTGAGTCGACAGGGTTGGAGACCCAGTACTTC. This gives the protein CAISESTGLETQYF.

This clonotype was seen at least ten times. This sequence joins TRBV5-1 and TRBJ1-5; the D gene is possibly TRBD1 (5 bases). V dropped 2 bases and J dropped 5 bases, with 11 bases sitting between them. The CDR3 has 14 amino acids. Germline-derived CDR1 and CDR2 are SGHRS and YFSETQ. In nucleotides, the CDR3 is TGCGCCAGCAGCTTACTCGGGGGGGATCAGCCCCAGCATTTT. Residues: CASSLLGGDQPQHF. Using reference TRBV5-1 and TRBJ1-5 for the parts outside the CDR3, the full variable domain is KAGVTQTPRYLIKTRGQQVTLSCSPISGHRSVSWYQQTPGQGLQFLFEYFSETQRNKGNFPGRFSGRQFSNSRSEMNVSTLELGDSALYLCASSLLGGDQPQHFGDGTRLSIL.